This T cell receptor (beta chain) was documented in a study of T cell repertoires in cytomegalovirus infection. Study in general: Well-studied HLA-B-restricted epitopes and recently identified HLA-C-restricted epitopes of CMV were both used in the study. Study-wide findings and caveats: Dominating the ex vivo response were HLA-C-restricted CMV-specific TCR beta clonotypes.

This CDR3 is 14 amino acids long. The V end was cut by 1 base, the J end by 1 base, with 7 bases between. Germline CDR1 MGHRA, CDR2 YSYEKL. About this clonotype itself: Its cognate antigen is unknown.

TCRdb used MiXCR to reprocess the reads, holding one entry per CDR3 protein. The profile shows about 400,000 distinct CDR3 sequences, approximately 35% of them singletons. This sequence originates from a human donor in good health (CMV status not recorded). Some clones in this sample may be carry-over from other donors' samples. This material consisted of cultured PBMCs, taken from culture after CMV antigen stimulation. V and J are TRBV4-1 and TRBJ1-2; the D gene is possibly TRBD1 (6 bases). CDR3 region: CASSQAGVNYGYTF. The DNA for the CDR3 is TGCGCCAGCAGCCAAGCAGGGGTTAACTATGGCTACACCTTC.